Each of the 14 T cell receptor beta chains below was sequenced from the same sample in a study of shared clonotypes between healthy human individuals. Assay used: immunoSEQ multiplex PCR; TCRdb lists only in-frame clones, some missing. Found here are more than 1,200,000 clones, just under 99% of them singletons; the top ten hold 0.3% to 0.45%. Sample: naive CD4+ T cells sorted from blood. Subset given: CD45RA+ positively selected. The receptors were sampled from a man aged 25 to 40 in good health.

This clone was counted a single time. The chain carries TRBV28 and TRBJ2-2, with 7 nucleotides matching TRBD2. Germline V gene lookup returns CDR1 MDHEN and CDR2 SYDVKM. The length of the CDR3 is 17 residues. V dropped 6 bases and J dropped 7; count of bases not matched to a gene: 17. The CDR3 protein is CASSSPGGEGLLGELFF. The CDR3 nucleotides read TGTGCCAGCAGCTCCCCCGGTGGGGAGGGGTTGCTCGGGGAGCTGTTTTTT.

In the case of this clone: This same CDR3 is encoded by further DNA sequences in the sample. This rearrangement joins TRBV18 to TRBJ1-2; D is undetermined. This CDR3 is built from 13 residues. The germline V and J ends were trimmed by 0 bases and 6 bases, with 8 bases remaining between them. Per germline, CDR1 KGHSH and CDR2 LQKENI. Here the CDR3 reads CASSPPGGNGYTF. The CDR3, as DNA: TGTGCCAGCTCACCACCAGGAGGGAATGGCTACACCTTC.

In regard to this clone: This sample includes further DNA sequences coding for the same CDR3. The chain links TRBV20-1 to TRBJ1-2; no reliable D call. V was pared by 4 bases and J by 4 bases, with 7 bases between. Germline values: CDR1 DFQATT, CDR2 SNEGSKA (reference sequence). CDR3 length equals 11 residues. The CDR3 loop is CSATDGYGYTF. As DNA, the CDR3 is TGCAGTGCTACTGACGGCTATGGCTACACCTTC.

V and J are TRBV7-3 and TRBJ1-1, with D possibly matching TRBD1 (6 bases). The CDR3 has 15 amino acids. Germline CDR1 and CDR2: SGHTA and FQGTGA. With 3 bases removed from V and 3 bases from J, the gap between germline ends came to 14 bases. The CDR3 DNA reads TGTGCCAGCAGCTTTGCAACAGGGCGAGACACTGAAGCTTTCTTT. Protein: CASSFATGRDTEAFF.

V usage is TRBV18 and J usage is TRBJ1-1; D is unclear. V was pared by 4 bases and J by 1 base, with 7 bases between. Per germline, CDR1 KGHSH and CDR2 LQKENI. The CDR3 is made up of 13 amino acids. CDR3 protein: CASSQSKNTEAFF. In nucleotides, the CDR3 is TGTGCCAGCTCACAATCCAAGAACACTGAAGCTTTCTTT. The full variable domain, with the rest looked up from reference TRBV18 and TRBJ1-1, is NAGVMQNPRHLVRRRGQEARLRCSPMKGHSHVYWYRQLPEEGLKFMVYLQKENIIDESGMPKERFSAEFPKEGPSILRIQQVVRGDSAAYFCASSQSKNTEAFFGQGTRLTVV.

This clone was detected only once. The V call is TRBV2, the J call TRBJ2-1, with 8 bases fitting TRBD2. CDR3 length: 16 residues. Unmatched junction bases numbered 7, after V lost 4 bases and J lost 2 bases. CDR1 and CDR2 from the germline V gene are SNHLY and FYNNEI. The CDR3 nucleotides are TGTGCCAGCAGTGTATACCGCGGGAGGCCCTACAATGAGCAGTTCTTC. Translation: CASSVYRGRPYNEQFF.

The chain couples TRBV29-1 to TRBJ2-5, with D perhaps TRBD1 (5 bases). The CDR3 runs to 13 residues. V lost 3 bases to trimming and J lost 2 bases, with 10 bases between them. Germline V CDR1 and CDR2: SQVTM, ANQGSEA. The CDR3 protein is CSVDPGIQETQYF. In DNA form, the CDR3 reads TGCAGCGTTGACCCAGGGATTCAAGAGACCCAGTACTTC.

Details on this clone: Different DNA sequences within this sample yield the same CDR3. The chain carries TRBV5-1 and TRBJ2-7, with 11 bases that match TRBD2. V gave up 2 bases and J gave up 3 bases; unmatched junction bases: 1. The CDR3 is made up of 14 amino acids. The V gene's germline CDR1 is SGHRS and CDR2 YFSETQ. The CDR3 loop is CASSLTSGSYEQYF. CDR3 nucleotide sequence: TGCGCCAGCAGCTTAACTAGCGGGAGCTACGAGCAGTACTTC. Full variable domain (remainder filled in from reference TRBV5-1 and TRBJ2-7): KAGVTQTPRYLIKTRGQQVTLSCSPISGHRSVSWYQQTPGQGLQFLFEYFSETQRNKGNFPGRFSGRQFSNSRSEMNVSTLELGDSALYLCASSLTSGSYEQYFGPGTRLTVT.

This rearrangement joins TRBV5-6 to TRBJ2-3, with TRBD1 matching 9 bases. Germline loops: CDR1 SGHDT, CDR2 YYEEEE. The ends lost 3 bases at V and 9 bases at J; junction bases unmatched: 2. The CDR3 contains 12 residues. The CDR3 spells CASSSTGGTQYF. DNA of the CDR3: TGTGCCAGCAGCTCAACAGGGGGCACGCAGTATTTT.

The chain has TRBV7-9 and TRBJ1-2; 9 nucleotides line up with TRBD1. After removal of 5 bases from V and 2 bases from J, the junction contained 15 bases not matched to a gene. CDR1 is SEHNR, CDR2 FQNEAQ, per germline (reference sequence). This CDR3 comprises 18 residues. The chain's CDR3 is CASSRDSKIGTGNYGYTF. As DNA, the CDR3 is TGTGCCAGCAGCCGCGATAGCAAGATCGGGACAGGGAACTATGGCTACACCTTC.

This clone occurred once. The sample has other DNA sequences that encode this CDR3 too. The DNA of the CDR3 is TGTGCCAGCAGCTCGGGGGCGAACACCGGGGAGCTGTTTTTT. It specifies CASSSGANTGELFF. This chain uses TRBV5-4 with TRBJ2-2, with D possibly being TRBD2 (6 bases). The CDR3 has 14 residues. From germline, CDR1 is SGHNT and CDR2 YYREEE (reference sequence). V was clipped by 3 bases and J by 0 bases, with 6 bases between them.

The CDR3 DNA reads as TGTGCCAGCAGTGTTTTAGCGGGTCCCCCCGAAGATACGCAGTATTTT. This sequence encodes CASSVLAGPPEDTQYF. J is TRBJ2-3 and V is TRBV2; 7 nucleotides line up with TRBD2. The CDR3 extends over 16 amino acids. After removal of 4 bases from V and 5 bases from J, the junction contained 12 bases not matched to a gene. Germline V lookup: CDR1 SNHLY, CDR2 FYNNEI.

The CDR3 region is CASSPSDRGNTEAFF. The CDR3 DNA is TGTGCCAGCAGCCCTTCGGACAGGGGTAACACTGAAGCTTTCTTT. The V and J genes are TRBV5-4 and TRBJ1-1, with 9 bases fitting TRBD1. Germline V gene data show CDR1 as SGHNT and CDR2 as YYREEE (reference sequence). V gave up 4 bases and J gave up 2 bases; unmatched junction bases: 6. The CDR3 contains 15 residues.

The CDR3 DNA reads as TGCGCCAGCAGCTTGGAATTGGCCGGGGCCAACGTCCTGACTTTC. Its translation: CASSLELAGANVLTF. The chain combines TRBV5-1 with TRBJ2-6, with unresolved D. Trimming took off 0 bases at V and 4 bases at J, with 8 bases between the two ends. The CDR3 extends over 15 amino acids. The germline CDR1 and CDR2 sequences are SGHRS and YFSETQ. The full variable domain, in which reference TRBV5-1 and TRBJ2-6 provide the parts outside the CDR3, is KAGVTQTPRYLIKTRGQQVTLSCSPISGHRSVSWYQQTPGQGLQFLFEYFSETQRNKGNFPGRFSGRQFSNSRSEMNVSTLELGDSALYLCASSLELAGANVLTFGAGSRLTVL.